The entry below gives a single TCR beta chain sequence along with its context. Antigen: not known. CDR1 is MNHNS, CDR2 SASEGT, per germline. The length of the CDR3 is 13 residues. Trimming left V 3 bases short and J 4 bases short, with 8 bases between. This entry belongs to a study of cytomegalovirus exposure and HLA in healthy donors. Turning to the study itself: Early released data comprised approximately 85 million unique TCRs from HLA-typed donors.

General study results and limits: It was reportedly the case that the classifier diagnosed cytomegalovirus status with high specificity and sensitivity.

This PCR relied on a set of 60 Vbeta primers and 13 Jbeta primers. The repertoire was sequenced with immunoSEQ multiplex PCR; TCRdb's copy has only in-frame clones and lacks some. The table includes around 170,000 clones, more than 75% detected once. Sequencing used PBMCs. The rearrangement joins TRBV6-1 to TRBJ2-3; the D gene is possibly TRBD1 (6 bases). This TCR derives from a male donor in good health and CMV-seronegative. CDR3 DNA sequence: TGTGCCAGCAGTGATAGGACAGCAGATACGCAGTATTTT. This codes for CASSDRTADTQYF.